A selection of T cell receptor beta chains follows, all from one sample in a study of blood T cell repertoires in COVID-19. Produced via immunoSEQ multiplex PCR; TCRdb's table is partial and in-frame only. The sample holds 250,000 or so clones, 75% to 90% seen once. Sequencing was carried out using peripheral blood. The receptors originated from a young woman with active or convalescent COVID-19. CDR3s include the opening cysteine and the closing phenylalanine or tryptophan. Each record gives: V gene, J gene, CDR3 protein.

v_gene: TRBV19; j_gene: TRBJ1-2; CDR3aa: CASSIRDRGGYGYTF
v_gene: TRBV29-1; j_gene: TRBJ2-5; CDR3aa: CSVVWQIQETQYF
v_gene: TRBV19; j_gene: TRBJ1-1; CDR3aa: CASSIVGDTEAFF
v_gene: TRBV18; j_gene: TRBJ2-6; CDR3aa: CASSPGTGRSGANVLTF
v_gene: TRBV3-1/TRBV3-2; j_gene: TRBJ1-1; CDR3aa: CASSQGPERGFF
v_gene: TRBV5-8; j_gene: TRBJ1-3; CDR3aa: CASSSMGRSTGFGNTIYF
v_gene: TRBV5-1; j_gene: TRBJ2-1; CDR3aa: CASSRSPGLAGAYNEQFF
v_gene: TRBV4-3; j_gene: TRBJ2-3; CDR3aa: CASSQDLGASGGADTQYF
v_gene: TRBV2; j_gene: TRBJ1-5; CDR3aa: CASSEGRQGEVPNQPQHF
v_gene: TRBV19; j_gene: TRBJ2-1; CDR3aa: CASSIDRAGGNEQFF
v_gene: TRBV18; j_gene: TRBJ1-4; CDR3aa: CASSPQSDREKLFF
v_gene: TRBV18; j_gene: TRBJ2-5; CDR3aa: CASSPTSGGANGETQYF
v_gene: TRBV30; j_gene: TRBJ1-5; CDR3aa: CAWSERGTVNNQPQHF
v_gene: TRBV28; j_gene: TRBJ1-1; CDR3aa: CASSPRDSESTEAFF
v_gene: TRBV6-1; j_gene: TRBJ2-7; CDR3aa: CASSDGLAGPYEQYF